The T cell receptor beta chain under discussion was sequenced for a study of shared clonotypes between healthy human individuals. Study-level points and caveats: Donor scarcity curtailed the genetic and exposure-history diversity represented herein. It was observed that roughly 5% of naive CD4 clonotypes were shared across a few donors.

The CDR3 loop spans 15 amino acids. Trimming removed 2 bases from V and 0 bases from J, with 8 bases in between. The V gene's germline CDR1 is LNHDA and CDR2 SQIVND (reference sequence). CD8 cells classed as naive were CD45RO-negative and positively selected for CCR7, excluding terminally differentiated effector memory CD45RA+ cells. Comment on this clone: Antigen unknown.

Original processing notes: With immunoSEQ giving junction-only sequences and no quality scores, filtering differed. Libraries were prepared by immunoSEQ multiplex PCR; TCRdb keeps only in-frame clonotypes and omits some of them. Clonal size and the V and J genes are those of that table, whereas D and trimming came from the DNA. The sample carries hundreds of thousands of clones, 95% to 97% recorded once. The receptor was isolated from a woman aged 25 to 39 in good health. The rearrangement uses TRBV19 and TRBJ1-5; no reliable D call. The sample taken for sequencing was naive CD8+ T cells sorted from blood. Here the CDR3 reads CASSILGISNQPQHF. The CDR3 bases are TGTGCCAGTAGTATATTGGGAATTAGCAATCAGCCCCAGCATTTT.